A selection of T cell receptor beta chains follows, all from one sample in a study of response to subunit inactivated influenza vaccine. TCRdb analysed the RT-PCR reads with MiXCR anew, one entry per CDR3 protein. The repertoire holds about 480,000 distinct CDR3 sequences, 25% seen once, with 1.9% in the top ten. The sample consisted of CD4+ T cells sorted from PBMCs, taken 5 days after vaccination. These receptors were taken from a man aged 45-65 years who received an inactivated influenza vaccine. CDR3s include the opening cysteine and the closing phenylalanine or tryptophan. Fields, in order: clone size, J gene, V gene, CDR3 length, D gene, CDR3 protein, CDR3 DNA. The D gene is left open where the match is weak. Some rows have no size entry. The others give once, few or many, or a class for an expanded clone.

many TRBJ2-7 TRBV12-3/TRBV12-4 13 TRBD2 CASSLKLAGEQYF TGTGCCAGCAGTTTGAAACTAGCGGGCGAGCAGTACTTC
many TRBJ2-6 TRBV11-1 13 NA CASSRPGANVLTF TGTGCCAGCAGCCGACCTGGGGCCAACGTCCTGACTTTC
few TRBJ1-1 TRBV28 12 NA CASSLSRGRAFF TGTGCCAGCAGTTTATCGAGGGGCCGAGCTTTCTTT
NA TRBJ2-7 TRBV6-6 11 NA CASRTDYEQYF TGTGCCAGCAGGACGGACTACGAGCAGTACTTC
NA TRBJ2-7 TRBV12-3/TRBV12-4 14 TRBD2 CASSYARGGNEQYF TGTGCCAGCAGCTATGCCCGGGGGGGAAACGAGCAGTACTTC
few TRBJ1-2 TRBV3-1 14 TRBD1 CASSQAGTVYGYTF TGTGCCAGCAGCCAGGCCGGGACAGTCTATGGCTACACCTTC
few TRBJ1-2 TRBV6-1 13 NA CASRGWDGYGYTF TGTGCCAGCAGGGGGTGGGACGGCTATGGCTACACCTTC
once TRBJ2-2 TRBV14 15 NA CASSQELAYTGELFF TGTGCCAGCAGCCAAGAGTTGGCATACACCGGGGAGCTGTTTTTT
NA TRBJ2-7 TRBV6-1 14 NA CASTNGTVSYEQYF TGTGCCAGCACCAACGGGACTGTGTCCTACGAGCAGTACTTC
few TRBJ1-5 TRBV12-3/TRBV12-4 17 TRBD1 CASSLIGGQVGVQPQHF TGTGCCAGCAGTTTAATTGGTGGACAGGTTGGGGTTCAGCCCCAGCATTTT
few TRBJ2-1 TRBV18 16 TRBD2 CASSPSSGSSYNEQFF TGTGCCAGCTCGCCCTCGAGCGGGAGCTCCTACAATGAGCAGTTCTTC
NA TRBJ1-2 TRBV12-3/TRBV12-4 14 NA CASSLGDRIHGYTF TGTGCCAGCAGTTTAGGTGACAGGATACATGGCTACACCTTC
NA TRBJ1-6 TRBV3-1 16 TRBD1 CASSQVGQGAGSPLHF TGTGCCAGCAGCCAAGTAGGTCAGGGGGCTGGTTCACCCCTCCACTTT
NA TRBJ1-2 TRBV12-3/TRBV12-4 14 TRBD1 CASSIKTGIYGYTF TGTGCCAGCAGTATCAAGACAGGGATCTATGGCTACACCTTC
few TRBJ2-5 TRBV20-1 11 NA CSAPGWETQYF TGCAGTGCTCCAGGGTGGGAGACCCAGTACTTC
NA TRBJ1-3 TRBV9 15 NA CASSAYQSSGNTIYF TGTGCCAGCAGCGCATACCAGAGCTCTGGAAACACCATATATTTT
NA TRBJ2-7 TRBV5-1 14 NA CASSSLVGSYEQYF TGCGCCAGCAGCTCGCTAGTAGGGTCCTACGAGCAGTACTTC
few TRBJ2-5 TRBV5-1 16 NA CAISLALAGLQETQYF TGCGCCATCAGCTTGGCCCTAGCTGGTCTCCAAGAGACCCAGTACTTC
NA TRBJ2-7 TRBV6-2/TRBV6-3 13 NA CASSPEGVYEQYF TGTGCCAGCAGTCCGGAGGGGGTCTACGAGCAGTACTTC
NA TRBJ2-1 TRBV18 13 NA CASSPPERSQQFF TGTGCCAGCTCACCGCCGGAGCGGTCACAGCAGTTCTTC
few TRBJ1-2 TRBV11-2 13 NA CASGGGGIYGYTF TGTGCCAGCGGAGGGGGTGGGATATATGGCTACACCTTC
many TRBJ2-7 TRBV3-1 15 TRBD1 CASSHTGQGNNEQYF TGTGCCAGCAGCCATACAGGACAGGGGAACAACGAGCAGTACTTC
few TRBJ2-1 TRBV20-1 15 TRBD2 CSARGRIAGRDEQFF TGCAGTGCTAGAGGTCGGATAGCGGGGAGGGATGAGCAGTTCTTC
few TRBJ2-7 TRBV7-2 14 NA CASSLVILSYEQYF TGTGCCAGCAGCTTAGTTATCTTATCCTACGAGCAGTACTTC
few TRBJ2-3 TRBV10-3 13 NA CAIGGQHTDTQYF TGTGCCATCGGGGGACAACACACAGATACGCAGTATTTT
many TRBJ1-6 TRBV6-1 16 TRBD1 CASRHGTGAYEAPLHF TGTGCCAGCAGACACGGGACAGGGGCTTACGAAGCACCCCTCCACTTT
few TRBJ2-1 TRBV11-1 13 NA CASGLTGYNEQFF TGTGCCAGCGGATTAACAGGGTACAATGAGCAGTTCTTC
NA TRBJ2-7 TRBV20-1 12 NA CSAADSSYEQYF TGCAGTGCGGCGGATAGCTCCTACGAGCAGTACTTC
few TRBJ1-2 TRBV12-3/TRBV12-4 15 TRBD1 CASSSWTGANYGYTF TGTGCCAGCAGTTCCTGGACAGGGGCTAACTATGGCTACACCTTC
few TRBJ2-1 TRBV11-3 16 TRBD2 CASSPRGLAVYNEQFF TGTGCCAGCAGCCCCCGAGGACTAGCGGTATACAATGAGCAGTTCTTC
many TRBJ2-3 TRBV7-2 14 NA CASSLALGRDTQYF TGTGCCAGCAGCTTAGCGCTTGGGAGAGATACGCAGTATTTT
NA TRBJ1-5 TRBV12-3/TRBV12-4 16 TRBD1 CASSRQGALGNQPQHF TGTGCCAGCAGTCGACAGGGGGCACTTGGCAATCAGCCCCAGCATTTT
NA TRBJ1-4 TRBV18 15 TRBD1 CASSRSGTGEGKLFF TGTGCCAGCTCACGTTCCGGGACAGGGGAAGGAAAACTGTTTTTT
NA TRBJ1-2 TRBV5-1 14 NA CASSLAVGQEGYTF TGCGCCAGCAGCTTGGCGGTCGGGCAGGAGGGCTACACCTTC
NA TRBJ2-1 TRBV29-1 12 NA CSVGTSRNEQFF TGCAGCGTTGGCACTAGCCGCAATGAGCAGTTCTTC
many TRBJ2-2 TRBV10-1 14 NA CASSEFLNTGELFF TGCGCCAGCAGTGAGTTTCTGAACACCGGGGAGCTGTTTTTT
NA TRBJ2-7 TRBV6-1 15 TRBD1 CASNRRGDRASEQYF TGTGCCAGCAACCGAAGGGGGGACAGGGCCAGCGAGCAGTACTTC
NA TRBJ1-4 TRBV6-5 16 NA CASSYYPPGGNEKLFF TGTGCCAGCAGTTACTATCCCCCCGGTGGTAATGAAAAACTGTTTTTT
few TRBJ1-5 TRBV10-2 14 NA CASSSAGSNQPQHF TGCGCCAGCAGTTCAGCAGGTAGCAATCAGCCCCAGCATTTT
NA TRBJ1-5 TRBV7-9 13 NA CASSGGRAQPQHF TGTGCCAGCAGTGGCGGCAGGGCCCAGCCCCAGCATTTT
few TRBJ2-2 TRBV29-1 16 TRBD2 CSAGLAGGPATGELFF TGCAGCGCCGGACTAGCGGGAGGGCCGGCCACCGGGGAGCTGTTTTTT